The entry below gives a single TCR beta chain sequence along with its context. How the authors handled the data: Amplification from reference gene primers served as the basis for estimated nucleated cell counts. Method: immunoSEQ multiplex PCR; TCRdb's copy keeps in-frame clones and lacks some. V and J calls and clone size follow that table, whereas D and trimming were derived from the DNA. The sample consists of around 180,000 clones, under 90% of them appearing once. The entry originates in a study of blood T cell repertoires in COVID-19. Study background: The study drew acute and convalescent COVID-19 samples from the United States, Italy and Spain. The analysed material was cDNA or gDNA that came from T cells, B-cell-depleted T cells, or PBMCs.

Germline values: CDR1 SGHRS, CDR2 YFSETQ. Trimming at V came to 2 bases and at J to 0 bases, leaving 7 bases not matched to a gene. This CDR3 region has 16 residues. The sample comprised peripheral blood. V is TRBV5-1 and J is TRBJ1-1; TRBD1 matches 7 bases. The clonotype comes from a woman at least 80 years old with active or convalescent COVID-19. CDR3 in DNA: TGCGCCAGCAGCTTACCCACAGGGGCCGTGAACACTGAAGCTTTCTTT. Amino acids: CASSLPTGAVNTEAFF.